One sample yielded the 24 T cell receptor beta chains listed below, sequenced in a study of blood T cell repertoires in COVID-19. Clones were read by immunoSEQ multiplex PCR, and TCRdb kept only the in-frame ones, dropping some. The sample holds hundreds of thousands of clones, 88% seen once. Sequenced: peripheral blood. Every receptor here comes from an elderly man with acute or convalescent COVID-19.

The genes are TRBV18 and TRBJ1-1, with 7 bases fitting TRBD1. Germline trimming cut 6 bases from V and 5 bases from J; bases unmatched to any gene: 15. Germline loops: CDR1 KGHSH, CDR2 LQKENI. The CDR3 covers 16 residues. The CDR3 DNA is TGTGCCAGCTCTCAAAATCCCAGGGGGGCTGGAACTGAAGCTTTCTTT. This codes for CASSQNPRGAGTEAFF.

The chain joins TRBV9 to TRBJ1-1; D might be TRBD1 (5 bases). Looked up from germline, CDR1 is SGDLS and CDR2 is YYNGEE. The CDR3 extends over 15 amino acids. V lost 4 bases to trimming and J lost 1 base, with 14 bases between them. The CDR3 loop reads CASSPTPDKNTEAFF. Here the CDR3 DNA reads TGTGCCAGCAGCCCAACCCCGGACAAGAACACTGAAGCTTTCTTT.

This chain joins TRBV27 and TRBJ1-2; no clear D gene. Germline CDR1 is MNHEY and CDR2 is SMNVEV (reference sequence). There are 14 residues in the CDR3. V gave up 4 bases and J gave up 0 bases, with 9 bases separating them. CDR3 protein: CASSSSLTNYGYTF. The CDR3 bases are TGTGCCAGCAGTTCCTCACTAACTAACTATGGCTACACCTTC.

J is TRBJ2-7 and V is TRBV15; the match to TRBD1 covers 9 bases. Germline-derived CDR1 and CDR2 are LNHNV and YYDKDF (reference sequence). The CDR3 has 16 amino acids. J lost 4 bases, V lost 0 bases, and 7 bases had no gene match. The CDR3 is CATSRDTGQGRYEQYF. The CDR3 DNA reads TGTGCCACCAGCAGAGATACGGGACAGGGACGTTACGAGCAGTACTTC.

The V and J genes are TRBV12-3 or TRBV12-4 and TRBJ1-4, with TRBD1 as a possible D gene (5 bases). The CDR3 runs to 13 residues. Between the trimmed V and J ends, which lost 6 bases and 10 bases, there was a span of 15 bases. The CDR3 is CASSPGRGVKLFF. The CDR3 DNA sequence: TGTGCCAGCAGCCCCGGGAGGGGAGTAAAACTGTTTTTT.

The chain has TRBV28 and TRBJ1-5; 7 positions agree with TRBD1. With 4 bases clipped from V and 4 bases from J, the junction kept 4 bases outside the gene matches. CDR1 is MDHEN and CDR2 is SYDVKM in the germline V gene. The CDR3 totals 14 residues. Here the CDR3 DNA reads TGTGCCAGCAGTTCAGGACAGGAAAATCAGCCCCAGCATTTT. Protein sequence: CASSSGQENQPQHF.

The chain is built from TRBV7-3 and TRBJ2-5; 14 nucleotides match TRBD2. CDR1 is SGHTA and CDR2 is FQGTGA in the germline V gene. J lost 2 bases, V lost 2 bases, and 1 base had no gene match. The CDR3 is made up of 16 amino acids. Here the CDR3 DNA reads TGTGCCAGCAGCTTAGGACTAGCGGGAGGTCAAGAGACCCAGTACTTC. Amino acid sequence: CASSLGLAGGQETQYF.

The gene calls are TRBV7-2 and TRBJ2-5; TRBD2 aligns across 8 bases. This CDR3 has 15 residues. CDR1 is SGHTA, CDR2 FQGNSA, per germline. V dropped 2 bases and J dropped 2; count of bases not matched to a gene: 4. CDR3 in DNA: TGTGCCAGCAGCTTACTAGCGGGCATTCAAGAGACCCAGTACTTC. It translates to CASSLLAGIQETQYF. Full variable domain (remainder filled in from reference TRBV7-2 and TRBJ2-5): GAGVSQSPSNKVTEKGKDVELRCDPISGHTALYWYRQSLGQGLEFLIYFQGNSAPDKSGLPSDRFSAERTGGSVSTLTIQRTQQEDSAVYLCASSLLAGIQETQYFGPGTRLLVL.

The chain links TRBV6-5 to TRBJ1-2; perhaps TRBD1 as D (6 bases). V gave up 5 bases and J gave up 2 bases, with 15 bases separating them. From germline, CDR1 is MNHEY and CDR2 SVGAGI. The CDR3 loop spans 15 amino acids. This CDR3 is CASSKTGVGNYGYTF. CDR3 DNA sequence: TGTGCCAGCAGTAAGACAGGAGTCGGGAACTATGGCTACACCTTC.

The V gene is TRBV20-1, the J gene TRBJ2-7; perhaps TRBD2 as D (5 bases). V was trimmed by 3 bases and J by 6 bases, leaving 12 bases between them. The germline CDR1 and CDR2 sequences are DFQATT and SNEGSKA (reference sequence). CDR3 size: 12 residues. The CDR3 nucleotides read TGCAGTGCTAGTGGGGAGCGCGGCGAGCAGTACTTC. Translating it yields CSASGERGEQYF.

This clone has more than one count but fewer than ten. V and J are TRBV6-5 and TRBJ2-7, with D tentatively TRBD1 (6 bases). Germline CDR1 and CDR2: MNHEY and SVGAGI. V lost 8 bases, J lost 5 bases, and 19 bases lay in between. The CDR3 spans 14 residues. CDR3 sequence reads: CASCPAGASDEQYF. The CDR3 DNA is TGTGCCAGCTGCCCCGCAGGGGCCTCGGACGAGCAGTACTTC.

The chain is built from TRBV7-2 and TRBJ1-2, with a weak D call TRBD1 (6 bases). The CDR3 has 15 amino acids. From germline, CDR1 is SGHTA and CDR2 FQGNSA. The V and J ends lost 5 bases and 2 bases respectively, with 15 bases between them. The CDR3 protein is CASSPSAGDNYGYTF. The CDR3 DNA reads TGTGCCAGCAGCCCCTCCGCAGGGGACAACTATGGCTACACCTTC.

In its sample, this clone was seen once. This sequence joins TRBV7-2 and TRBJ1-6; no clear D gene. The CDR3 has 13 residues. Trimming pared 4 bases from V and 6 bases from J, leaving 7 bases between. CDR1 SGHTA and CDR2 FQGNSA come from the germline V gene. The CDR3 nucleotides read TGTGCCAGCAGCTCAGTACGTAATTCACCCCTCCACTTT. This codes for CASSSVRNSPLHF.

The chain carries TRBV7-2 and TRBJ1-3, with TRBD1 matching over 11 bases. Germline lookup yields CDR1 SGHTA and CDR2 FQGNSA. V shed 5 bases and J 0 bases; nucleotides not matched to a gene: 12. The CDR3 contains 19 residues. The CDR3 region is CASSPRGRTGGFSGNTIYF. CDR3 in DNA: TGTGCCAGCAGCCCAAGGGGGCGGACAGGGGGCTTCTCTGGAAACACCATATATTTT.

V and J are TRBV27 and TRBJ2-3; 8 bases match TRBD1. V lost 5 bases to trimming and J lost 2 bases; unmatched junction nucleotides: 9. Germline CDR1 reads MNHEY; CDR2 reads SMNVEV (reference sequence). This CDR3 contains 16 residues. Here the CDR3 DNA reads TGTGCCAGCAGTCTCCGACAGGGGATTTTCACAGATACGCAGTATTTT. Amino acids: CASSLRQGIFTDTQYF.

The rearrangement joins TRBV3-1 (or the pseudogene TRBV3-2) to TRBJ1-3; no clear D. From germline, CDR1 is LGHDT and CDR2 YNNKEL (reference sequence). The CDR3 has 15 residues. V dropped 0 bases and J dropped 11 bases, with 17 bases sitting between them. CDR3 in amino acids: CASSQDITPQVAIYF. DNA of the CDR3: TGTGCCAGCAGCCAAGATATTACCCCCCAGGTCGCCATATATTTT.

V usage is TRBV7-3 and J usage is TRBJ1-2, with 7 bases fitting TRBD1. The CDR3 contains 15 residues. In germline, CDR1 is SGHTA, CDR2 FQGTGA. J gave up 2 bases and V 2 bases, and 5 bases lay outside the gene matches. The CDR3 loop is CASSLYETGNYGYTF. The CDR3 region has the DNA TGTGCCAGCAGCTTATATGAGACAGGGAACTATGGCTACACCTTC. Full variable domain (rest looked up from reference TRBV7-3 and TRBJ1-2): GAGVSQTPSNKVTEKGKYVELRCDPISGHTALYWYRQSLGQGPEFLIYFQGTGAADDSGLPNDRFFAVRPEGSVSTLKIQRTERGDSAVYLCASSLYETGNYGYTFGSGTRLTVV.

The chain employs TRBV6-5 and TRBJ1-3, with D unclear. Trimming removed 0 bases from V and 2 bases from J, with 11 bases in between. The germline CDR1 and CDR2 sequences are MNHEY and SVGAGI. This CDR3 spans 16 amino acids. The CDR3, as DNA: TGTGCCAGCAGTTACTCTGGTCCTCAGACTGGAAACACCATATATTTT. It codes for CASSYSGPQTGNTIYF.

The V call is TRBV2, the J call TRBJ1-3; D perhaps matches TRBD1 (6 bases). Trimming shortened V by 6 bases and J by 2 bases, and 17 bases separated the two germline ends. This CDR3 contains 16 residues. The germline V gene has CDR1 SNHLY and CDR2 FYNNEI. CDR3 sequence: CASSLQGDRAGNTIYF. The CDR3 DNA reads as TGTGCCAGCAGCCTACAGGGAGATCGTGCTGGAAACACCATATATTTT.

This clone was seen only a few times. The CDR3 loop reads CASSPGRAYEQYF. In DNA form, the CDR3 reads TGTGCCAGCTCACCGGGCAGAGCCTACGAGCAGTACTTC. The rearrangement joins TRBV18 to TRBJ2-7; no clear D gene. V lost 3 bases, J lost 2 bases, and 8 bases lay in between. Per the germline V gene, CDR1 is KGHSH and CDR2 is LQKENI. This CDR3 has 13 residues.

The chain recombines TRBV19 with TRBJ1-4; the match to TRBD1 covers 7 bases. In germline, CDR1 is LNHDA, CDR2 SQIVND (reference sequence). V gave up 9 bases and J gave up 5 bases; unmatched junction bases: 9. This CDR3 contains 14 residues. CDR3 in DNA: TGTGCCAGCAAAGTCGGGACAGAGAATGAAAAACTGTTTTTT. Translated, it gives CASKVGTENEKLFF.

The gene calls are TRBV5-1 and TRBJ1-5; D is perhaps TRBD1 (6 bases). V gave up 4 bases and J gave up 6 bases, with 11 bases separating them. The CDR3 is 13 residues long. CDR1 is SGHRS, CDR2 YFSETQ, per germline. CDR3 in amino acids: CASSLSRGQPQHF. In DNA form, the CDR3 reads TGCGCCAGCAGCCTGAGCAGGGGTCAGCCCCAGCATTTT.

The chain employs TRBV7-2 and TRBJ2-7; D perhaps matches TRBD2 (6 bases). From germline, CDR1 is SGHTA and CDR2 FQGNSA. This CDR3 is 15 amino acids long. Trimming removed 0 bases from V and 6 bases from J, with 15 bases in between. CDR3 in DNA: TGTGCCAGCAGCTTAGCGTCTTCAGGGAGGAGCGAGCAGTACTTC. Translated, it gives CASSLASSGRSEQYF.

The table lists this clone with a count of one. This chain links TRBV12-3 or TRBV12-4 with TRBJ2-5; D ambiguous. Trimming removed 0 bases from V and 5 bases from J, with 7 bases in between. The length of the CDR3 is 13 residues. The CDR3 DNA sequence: TGTGCCAGCAGTTTAGCGGTCCGGGAGACCCAGTACTTC. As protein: CASSLAVRETQYF.